The 23 T cell receptor beta chains listed next were all sequenced from one sample in a study of a mutant IDH1 vaccine in newly diagnosed glioma. Sequencing was performed with immunoSEQ multiplex PCR; in TCRdb, only in-frame clones are kept and a portion is missing. The data hold around 94,000 clones, with around nine tenths observed a single time. These receptors have no identified antigens. As for time point: week 47, end of study. The study gave 300 ug of mutant IDH1 20-mer peptide per vaccine dose, with topical imiquimod. This material consisted of PBMCs, taken from a glioma patient whose treatment included an IDH1 peptide vaccine. The receptors here all came from a woman aged 45 to 65 with glioma.

This chain connects TRBV5-1 to TRBJ1-4, with D perhaps TRBD1 (6 bases). V was trimmed by 4 bases and J by 8 bases, leaving 15 bases between them. Germline CDR1 reads SGHRS; CDR2 reads YFSETQ. This CDR3 region has 14 residues. The CDR3 is CASSPYRVGEKLFF. In DNA form, the CDR3 reads TGCGCCAGCAGCCCCTACAGGGTCGGCGAAAAACTGTTTTTT.

This clone was counted only a few times. V is TRBV28 and J is TRBJ1-1, with D possibly being TRBD1 (5 bases). V gave up 6 bases and J gave up 6 bases, with 14 bases separating them. The CDR3 is made up of 13 amino acids. Germline V gives CDR1 MDHEN, CDR2 SYDVKM. The CDR3 is CASSRGGLAEAFF. The CDR3 region has the DNA TGTGCCAGCAGCCGGGGGGGGTTGGCTGAAGCTTTCTTT.

The chain combines TRBV13 with TRBJ1-1, with D perhaps matching TRBD1 (6 bases). V was clipped by 5 bases and J by 2 bases, with 15 bases between them. CDR3 length: 15 amino acids. From germline, CDR1 is PRHDT and CDR2 FYEKMQ (reference sequence). CDR3 loop: CASSPTGKFNTEAFF. As DNA, the CDR3 is TGTGCCAGCAGCCCTACAGGGAAATTTAACACTGAAGCTTTCTTT.

On this clone: One end of the junction is discordant with germline, which a read error may explain. V gene TRBV4-2 combines with J gene TRBJ2-1; D assignment may be TRBD1 or TRBD2 (6 bases each). CDR1 LGHNA and CDR2 YNFKEQ come from the germline V gene. CDR3 length: 17 residues. CDR3 coding DNA: TGTGCCAGCAGCCAAGACGGAGGGGGGTCATCCTTCAATGAGCAGTTCTTC. Protein sequence: CASSQDGGGSSFNEQFF.

The chain links TRBV9 to TRBJ2-1, with TRBD2 identical over 10 bases. With V trimmed by 0 bases and J by 6 bases, 6 bases remained unmatched. The CDR3 is 16 residues long. Germline CDR1 SGDLS, CDR2 YYNGEE. CDR3 sequence reads: CASSVGTLAGVNEQFF. The CDR3 nucleotides are TGTGCCAGCAGCGTAGGAACCCTAGCGGGGGTCAATGAGCAGTTCTTC.

The rearrangement joins TRBV6-6 to TRBJ1-2; D is undetermined. The CDR3 is 15 amino acids. The V end was cut by 0 bases, the J end by 5 bases, with 13 bases between. Germline V gene sequence: CDR1 MNHNY, CDR2 SVGAGI (reference sequence). The CDR3: CASSYSKASQYGYTF. CDR3 in DNA: TGTGCCAGCAGTTACTCGAAGGCTAGTCAGTATGGCTACACCTTC.

The table lists this clone with a count of one. V usage is TRBV19 and J usage is TRBJ2-1; D is tentatively TRBD1 or TRBD2 (5 bases each). This CDR3 has 13 amino acids. Germline V gives CDR1 LNHDA, CDR2 SQIVND (reference sequence). Trimming took off 7 bases at V and 7 bases at J, with 14 bases between the two ends. The CDR3 here is CASTTRGGNEQFF. The CDR3, as DNA: TGTGCCAGTACCACAAGGGGCGGGAATGAGCAGTTCTTC.

There are a few counts of this clone. The rearrangement uses TRBV7-8 and TRBJ2-2, with D possibly matching TRBD1 (6 bases). Germline values: CDR1 SGHVS, CDR2 FQNEAQ. The CDR3 length is 14 residues. V lost 4 bases and J lost 5, with 11 bases in between. The CDR3 nucleotides are TGTGCCAGCAGCTCCGTGAGGGGGACCGGGGAGCTGTTTTTT. Protein product: CASSSVRGTGELFF.

The rearrangement links TRBV30 to TRBJ2-1; tentatively, D is TRBD2 (5 bases). This CDR3 region has 15 residues. Per the germline V gene, CDR1 is GTSNPN and CDR2 is SVGIG (reference sequence). Deletions cut 3 bases from V and 2 bases from J, with 14 bases between. The CDR3 loop is CAWRGGPNPYNEQFF. In nucleotides, the CDR3 is TGTGCCTGGAGAGGAGGCCCCAACCCCTACAATGAGCAGTTCTTC.

CDR3 loop: CASTGQGVSGYGYTF. DNA for the CDR3: TGTGCCAGCACGGGACAGGGGGTTTCGGGCTATGGCTACACCTTC. The rearrangement uses TRBV28 and TRBJ1-2, with TRBD1 matching 11 bases. This CDR3 spans 15 amino acids. J lost 4 bases, V lost 7 bases, and 8 bases had no gene match. The germline gives CDR1 MDHEN, CDR2 SYDVKM.

This chain joins TRBV28 and TRBJ1-2, with TRBD1 identical over 9 bases. Germline V gene lookup returns CDR1 MDHEN and CDR2 SYDVKM. This CDR3 spans 15 amino acids. With 4 bases clipped from V and 8 bases from J, the junction kept 11 bases outside the gene matches. CDR3 protein: CASSSGTGRFWGYTF. The CDR3 region has the DNA TGTGCCAGCAGTTCCGGGACAGGGCGATTCTGGGGCTACACCTTC.

V and J are TRBV28 and TRBJ2-7, with 7 bases identical to TRBD1. Per germline, CDR1 MDHEN and CDR2 SYDVKM. CDR3 length: 12 residues. With V trimmed by 10 bases and J by 0 bases, 3 bases remained unmatched. In DNA, the CDR3 is TGTGCCATCCGGGACAGCTCCTACGAGCAGTACTTC. The encoded protein is CAIRDSSYEQYF.

The chain joins TRBV5-6 to TRBJ1-1; 8 nucleotides align to TRBD1. CDR3 length: 14 amino acids. J gave up 8 bases and V 4 bases, and 10 bases lay outside the gene matches. CDR1 and CDR2 (germline): SGHDT, YYEEEE. DNA for the CDR3: TGTGCCAGCAGCGGGACAGGTCCTCCCACAGAAGCTTTCTTT. Protein: CASSGTGPPTEAFF.

The chain employs TRBV4-1 and TRBJ2-1; 11 bases match TRBD1. The CDR3 length is 15 residues. Per germline, CDR1 MGHRA and CDR2 YSYEKL. V lost 2 bases and J lost 6; bases outside the gene matches: 3. This chain's CDR3 is CASSQPGQGVNEQFF. The CDR3, as DNA: TGCGCCAGCAGCCAACCGGGACAGGGGGTCAATGAGCAGTTCTTC.

The chain couples TRBV7-9 to TRBJ2-2; the D gene is possibly TRBD2 (6 bases). CDR3 length: 12 residues. Germline CDR1 is SEHNR and CDR2 is FQNEAQ (reference sequence). V lost 7 bases and J 5 bases, leaving 8 bases between the germline ends. CDR3 region: CASIRGTGELFF. CDR3 coding DNA: TGTGCCAGCATCCGGGGGACCGGGGAGCTGTTTTTT. The full variable domain, its missing parts supplied by reference TRBV7-9 and TRBJ2-2, is DTGVSQNPRHKITKRGQNVTFRCDPISEHNRLYWYRQTLGQGPEFLTYFQNEAQLEKSRLLSDRFSAERPKGSFSTLEIQRTEQGDSAMYLCASIRGTGELFFGEGSRLTVL.

The chain links TRBV10-1 to TRBJ2-7, with TRBD2 as a possible D gene (6 bases). Germline V CDR1 and CDR2: WNHNN, SYGVQD (reference sequence). Trimming left V 0 bases short and J 3 bases short, with 15 bases between. The CDR3 covers 16 residues. The CDR3: CASSESRGGGIYEQYF. The CDR3 bases are TGCGCCAGCAGTGAGTCCCGGGGAGGCGGGATCTACGAGCAGTACTTC.

The chain employs TRBV4-1 and TRBJ1-2; D unresolved. V dropped 3 bases and J dropped 2 bases, with 13 bases sitting between them. The germline gives CDR1 MGHRA, CDR2 YSYEKL. The length of the CDR3 is 15 residues. Written as DNA, the CDR3 is TGCGCCAGCAGCCAGGTCGGCAGCCTGAACTATGGCTACACCTTC. Translated, it gives CASSQVGSLNYGYTF.

The V and J genes are TRBV5-4 and TRBJ2-3; 10 bases match TRBD2. V was clipped by 3 bases and J by 0 bases; unmatched bases: 4. The CDR3 length is 16 residues. The germline V gene encodes CDR1 SGHNT and CDR2 YYREEE (reference sequence). CDR3 coding DNA: TGTGCCAGCAGCTGGGGACTAGCGATTAGCACAGATACGCAGTATTTT. Amino acid sequence: CASSWGLAISTDTQYF.

The chain couples TRBV19 to TRBJ1-3, with D uncertain. CDR1 is LNHDA and CDR2 is SQIVND in the germline V gene (reference sequence). V shed 5 bases and J shed 2 bases, with 22 bases lying between them. This CDR3 region has 18 residues. The CDR3 spells CASSAWVIPPIPGNTIYF. The CDR3, as DNA: TGTGCCAGTAGTGCCTGGGTAATACCCCCTATCCCTGGAAACACCATATATTTT.

J is TRBJ2-7 and V is TRBV4-2; D is perhaps TRBD1 (5 bases). Germline V gene lookup returns CDR1 LGHNA and CDR2 YNFKEQ. Between the trimmed V and J ends, which lost 1 base and 5 bases, there was a span of 18 bases. The CDR3 length is 16 residues. CDR3 amino acids: CASSQGTGEINHEQYF. In nucleotides, the CDR3 is TGTGCCAGCAGCCAAGGTACAGGAGAAATCAACCACGAGCAGTACTTC.

This clone has just one count. V and J are TRBV9 and TRBJ2-3; TRBD2 is a possible D gene (5 bases). The CDR3 is 15 amino acids. Trimming stripped 1 base from V and 0 bases from J, with 9 bases between. The germline gives CDR1 SGDLS, CDR2 YYNGEE. This chain's CDR3 is CASSVLASSTDTQYF. CDR3 bases: TGTGCCAGCAGCGTATTAGCGTCTAGCACAGATACGCAGTATTTT.

This sequence joins TRBV12-5 and TRBJ1-4; D ambiguous. V was cut by 6 bases and J by 7 bases, with 15 bases left in between. The CDR3 covers 14 residues. Per the germline V gene, CDR1 is LGHNT and CDR2 is FRNRAP. In nucleotides, the CDR3 is TGTGCTAGTGGGTCGGGCGGTGGAAGTGAAAAACTGTTTTTT. It specifies CASGSGGGSEKLFF.

V and J are TRBV5-1 and TRBJ2-5; D is unresolved. The germline gives CDR1 SGHRS, CDR2 YFSETQ. There are 15 residues in the CDR3. V was shortened by 0 bases and J by 3 bases, with 12 bases between the two germline ends. The CDR3 bases are TGCGCCAGCAGCTTGGTCCCGACGAAGGAAGAGACCCAGTACTTC. It specifies CASSLVPTKEETQYF.